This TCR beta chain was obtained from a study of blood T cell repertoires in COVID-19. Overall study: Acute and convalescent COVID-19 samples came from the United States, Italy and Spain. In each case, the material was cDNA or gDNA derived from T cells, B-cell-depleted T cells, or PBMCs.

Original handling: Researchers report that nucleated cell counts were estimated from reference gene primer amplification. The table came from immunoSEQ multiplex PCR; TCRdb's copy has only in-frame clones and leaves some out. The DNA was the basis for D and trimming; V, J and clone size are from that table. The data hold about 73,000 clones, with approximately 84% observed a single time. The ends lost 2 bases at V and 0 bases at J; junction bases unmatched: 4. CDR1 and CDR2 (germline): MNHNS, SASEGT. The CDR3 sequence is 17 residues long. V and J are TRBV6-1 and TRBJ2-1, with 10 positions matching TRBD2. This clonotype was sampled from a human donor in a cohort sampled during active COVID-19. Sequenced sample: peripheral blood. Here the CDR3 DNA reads TGTGCCAGCAGTGAACTCCTAGCGGGGGCCTCCTACAATGAGCAGTTCTTC. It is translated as CASSELLAGASYNEQFF.